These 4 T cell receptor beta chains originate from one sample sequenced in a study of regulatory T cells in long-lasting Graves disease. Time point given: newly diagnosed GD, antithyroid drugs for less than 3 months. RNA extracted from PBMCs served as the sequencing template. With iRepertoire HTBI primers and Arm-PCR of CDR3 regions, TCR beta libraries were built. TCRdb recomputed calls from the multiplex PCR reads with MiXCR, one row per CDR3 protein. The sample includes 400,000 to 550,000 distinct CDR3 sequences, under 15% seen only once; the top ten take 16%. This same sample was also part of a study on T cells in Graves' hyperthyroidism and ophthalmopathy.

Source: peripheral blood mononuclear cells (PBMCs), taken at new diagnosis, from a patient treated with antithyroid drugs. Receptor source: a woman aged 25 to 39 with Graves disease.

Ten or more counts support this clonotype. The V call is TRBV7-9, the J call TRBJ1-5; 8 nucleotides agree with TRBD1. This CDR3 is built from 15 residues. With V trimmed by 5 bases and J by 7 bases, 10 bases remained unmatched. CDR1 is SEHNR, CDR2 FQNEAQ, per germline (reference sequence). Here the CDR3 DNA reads TGTGCCAGCAGCGCGGGACAGGTTGTGAACCAGCCCCAGCATTTT. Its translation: CASSAGQVVNQPQHF.

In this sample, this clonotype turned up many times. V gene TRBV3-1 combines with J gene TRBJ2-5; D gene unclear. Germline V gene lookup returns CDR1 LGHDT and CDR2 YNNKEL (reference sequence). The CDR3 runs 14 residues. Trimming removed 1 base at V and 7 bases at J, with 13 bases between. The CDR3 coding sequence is TGTGCCAGCAGCCAAGGTTCAGCCAAGAGGACCCAGTACTTC. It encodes CASSQGSAKRTQYF.

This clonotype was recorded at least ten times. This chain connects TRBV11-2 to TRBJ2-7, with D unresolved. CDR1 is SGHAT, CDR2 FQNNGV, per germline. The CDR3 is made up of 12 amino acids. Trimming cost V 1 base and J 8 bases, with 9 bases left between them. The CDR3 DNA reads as TGTGCCAGCAGCTTAGTGGAGACGCAGCAGTACTTC. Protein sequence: CASSLVETQQYF.

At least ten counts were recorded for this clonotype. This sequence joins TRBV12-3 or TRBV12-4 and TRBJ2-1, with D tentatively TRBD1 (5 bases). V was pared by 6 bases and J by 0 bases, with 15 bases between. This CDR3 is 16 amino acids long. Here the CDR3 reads CASSRPAGNSYNEQFF. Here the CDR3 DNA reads TGTGCCAGCAGCCGCCCGGCAGGGAACTCCTACAATGAGCAGTTCTTC.